Listed here are 2 T cell receptor beta chains from one sample, sequenced in a study of technical replicates of blood from several donors. TCRdb's table, derived via immunoSEQ multiplex PCR, lists solely in-frame clones and lacks some. The sample has tens of thousands of clones; 80% to 90% are singletons. What was sequenced was PBMCs. The receptors come from a human donor in good health. Some clones in this sample may be carry-over from other donors' samples.

This chain uses TRBV7-2 with TRBJ1-1, with unresolved D. Trimming pared 3 bases from V and 4 bases from J, leaving 9 bases between. The CDR3 has 13 amino acids. Looked up from germline, CDR1 is SGHTA and CDR2 is FQGNSA. Written as DNA, the CDR3 is TGTGCCAGCAGCTTTTGGGGAGGCACTGAAGCTTTCTTT. This encodes CASSFWGGTEAFF.

The J gene is TRBJ1-3, the V gene TRBV19, with a possible D match to TRBD1 (6 bases). Between the trimmed V and J ends, which lost 9 bases and 2 bases, there was a span of 14 bases. Germline V gives CDR1 LNHDA, CDR2 SQIVND (reference sequence). The CDR3 totals 14 residues. The CDR3 coding sequence is TGTGCCAGCCAAATACAGGGAGCTGGAAACACCATATATTTT. Encoded protein: CASQIQGAGNTIYF.